A single sample gave rise to the 26 T cell receptor beta chains below, sequenced in a study of blood T cell repertoires in COVID-19. Using immunoSEQ multiplex PCR, the repertoire was profiled, and TCRdb retains in-frame clones only, with some absent. The sample comprises fewer than 350,000 clones, approximately 89% of which are singletons, and roughly a tenth rests with the top ten. Sequencing was done on a sample of PBMCs or T cells enriched from blood (not recorded which). The source is a woman in her 40s who had recovered from COVID-19.

The chain employs TRBV7-3 and TRBJ2-1; weak D call: TRBD2 (6 bases). The CDR3 runs 14 residues. The germline V gene has CDR1 SGHTA and CDR2 FQGTGA. V was pared by 5 bases and J by 6 bases, with 14 bases between. CDR3 in DNA: TGTGCCAGCAGCCCAGGACTACCAGGCAATGAGCAGTTCTTC. This translates into CASSPGLPGNEQFF. Full variable domain (rest looked up from reference TRBV7-3 and TRBJ2-1): GAGVSQTPSNKVTEKGKYVELRCDPISGHTALYWYRQSLGQGPEFLIYFQGTGAADDSGLPNDRFFAVRPEGSVSTLKIQRTERGDSAVYLCASSPGLPGNEQFFGPGTRLTVL.

This clone was detected a few times. The rearrangement joins TRBV7-9 to TRBJ2-3; 7 bases map to TRBD2. Per germline, CDR1 SEHNR and CDR2 FQNEAQ (reference sequence). The V and J ends lost 6 bases and 1 base, in that order; junction bases with no gene match: 7. This CDR3 comprises 15 residues. As DNA, the CDR3 is TGTGCCAGCAGACTAACTAGCGACGGCACAGATACGCAGTATTTT. The encoded protein is CASRLTSDGTDTQYF. Full variable domain (outside the CDR3, taken from reference TRBV7-9 and TRBJ2-3): DTGVSQNPRHKITKRGQNVTFRCDPISEHNRLYWYRQTLGQGPEFLTYFQNEAQLEKSRLLSDRFSAERPKGSFSTLEIQRTEQGDSAMYLCASRLTSDGTDTQYFGPGTRLTVL.

The chain employs TRBV10-3 and TRBJ2-6; no clear D. Per germline, CDR1 ENHRY and CDR2 SYGVKD. Deletions cut 10 bases from V and 0 bases from J, with 10 bases between. This CDR3 has 14 residues. CDR3 region: CATYSLSGANVLTF. The DNA for the CDR3 is TGTGCCACCTACTCCCTCTCTGGGGCCAACGTCCTGACTTTC.

The V call is TRBV3-1 (or the pseudogene TRBV3-2), the J call TRBJ2-7; 13 bases agree with TRBD2. Germline V lookup: CDR1 LGHDT, CDR2 YNNKEL (reference sequence). Unmatched junction bases numbered 5, after V lost 1 base and J lost 5 bases. This CDR3 contains 16 residues. The CDR3 sequence: CASSQAGTSGAHEQYF. In DNA form, the CDR3 reads TGTGCCAGCAGCCAAGCCGGGACTAGCGGGGCCCACGAGCAGTACTTC.

The chain joins TRBV10-3 to TRBJ1-6; possibly TRBD1 for D (5 bases). Germline loops: CDR1 ENHRY, CDR2 SYGVKD. Trimming took 6 bases from V and 7 from J, leaving 10 bases between them. The CDR3 sequence is 13 residues long. This chain's CDR3 is CAIRRGWNSPLHF. CDR3 nucleotides: TGTGCCATCAGGCGGGGGTGGAATTCACCCCTCCACTTT.

The V gene is TRBV28, the J gene TRBJ1-2; a possible D gene is TRBD1 (5 bases). The V and J ends lost 3 bases and 3 bases respectively, with 11 bases between them. Germline V CDR1 and CDR2: MDHEN, SYDVKM. CDR3 length: 14 amino acids. The CDR3 DNA sequence: TGTGCCAGCAGTTTTATGGGGCCCGACTATGGCTACACCTTC. This gives the protein CASSFMGPDYGYTF.

This chain uses TRBV5-5 with TRBJ1-2, with 8 bases identical to TRBD1. V trimming: 5 bases; J trimming: 6 bases; junction bases outside the gene matches: 9. CDR1 is SGHKS and CDR2 is YYEKEE in the germline V gene (reference sequence). The CDR3 length is 14 residues. The CDR3 here is CASSSRVQGDGYTF. The CDR3 DNA sequence: TGTGCCAGCAGTTCTAGAGTACAGGGGGATGGCTACACCTTC. Full variable domain (remainder filled in from reference TRBV5-5 and TRBJ1-2): DAGVTQSPTHLIKTRGQQVTLRCSPISGHKSVSWYQQVLGQGPQFIFQYYEKEERGRGNFPDRFSARQFPNYSSELNVNALLLGDSALYLCASSSRVQGDGYTFGSGTRLTVV.

The V gene is TRBV6-5, the J gene TRBJ1-4; D is ambiguous. V was pared by 0 bases and J by 8 bases, with 16 bases between. CDR3 length equals 16 residues. CDR1 is MNHEY and CDR2 is SVGAGI in the germline V gene. CDR3 in DNA: TGTGCCAGCAGTTACTCCCGGGAAGGGCGTGAGGAAAAACTGTTTTTT. Translation gives CASSYSREGREEKLFF.

This chain uses TRBV11-3 with TRBJ2-7, with TRBD1 matching 8 bases. The CDR3 is 17 residues long. The germline CDR1 and CDR2 sequences are SGHNT and YENEEA. Unmatched junction bases numbered 8, after V lost 1 base and J lost 0 bases. The CDR3 nucleotides read TGTGCCAGCAGCTTAGGGACAGGGCTTCCTGGCTCCTACGAGCAGTACTTC. Encoded protein: CASSLGTGLPGSYEQYF.

At least ten counts were recorded for this clone. The V and J genes are TRBV6-5 and TRBJ2-7, with TRBD1 matching 7 bases. There are 14 residues in the CDR3. J lost 4 bases, V lost 4 bases, and 7 bases had no gene match. Looked up from germline, CDR1 is MNHEY and CDR2 is SVGAGI. The chain's CDR3 is CASSWTGDLYEQYF. Here the CDR3 DNA reads TGTGCCAGCAGTTGGACAGGTGATCTATACGAGCAGTACTTC.

The chain couples TRBV5-1 to TRBJ2-7, with TRBD1 matching over 8 bases. The CDR3 length is 15 residues. The germline V gene has CDR1 SGHRS and CDR2 YFSETQ. J gave up 3 bases and V 1 base, and 6 bases lay outside the gene matches. This CDR3 is CASSLTGQELYEQYF. The CDR3 DNA is TGCGCCAGCAGCTTGACGGGACAGGAGCTCTACGAGCAGTACTTC.

The V and J genes are TRBV7-2 and TRBJ2-2; 7 positions agree with TRBD2. The CDR3 spans 15 residues. The germline V gene has CDR1 SGHTA and CDR2 FQGNSA. The J segment lost 6 bases and the V segment lost 2 bases, leaving 6 bases of the junction unmatched. The chain's CDR3 is CASSLFAGVAGELFF. CDR3 in DNA: TGTGCCAGCAGCTTATTCGCGGGAGTGGCCGGGGAGCTGTTTTTT. Complete variable domain (other parts from reference TRBV7-2 and TRBJ2-2): GAGVSQSPSNKVTEKGKDVELRCDPISGHTALYWYRQSLGQGLEFLIYFQGNSAPDKSGLPSDRFSAERTGGSVSTLTIQRTQQEDSAVYLCASSLFAGVAGELFFGEGSRLTVL.

The genes are TRBV7-6 and TRBJ2-7; 8 positions match TRBD1. CDR1 and CDR2 from the germline V gene are SGHVS and FNYEAQ. This CDR3 comprises 15 residues. V dropped 1 base and J dropped 7; count of bases not matched to a gene: 9. The CDR3 here is CASSLVSGGLREQYF. The CDR3, as DNA: TGTGCCAGCAGCTTAGTTTCAGGGGGCTTGAGAGAGCAGTACTTC.

The chain employs TRBV3-1 (or the pseudogene TRBV3-2) and TRBJ1-4; D is perhaps TRBD1 (6 bases). Per germline, CDR1 LGHDT and CDR2 YNNKEL (reference sequence). V was trimmed by 4 bases and J by 7 bases, leaving 16 bases between them. The CDR3 runs 15 residues. The CDR3 DNA sequence: TGTGCCAGCAGCCTCTCCCCACAGGGTGGTGAAAAACTGTTTTTT. Translation gives CASSLSPQGGEKLFF.

The chain combines TRBV28 with TRBJ2-1; tentative D call: TRBD1 (6 bases). V lost 4 bases, J lost 3 bases, and 10 bases lay in between. The CDR3 runs 14 residues. Germline CDR1 reads MDHEN; CDR2 reads SYDVKM. The CDR3 protein is CASSSRQDYNEQFF. The CDR3 DNA reads as TGTGCCAGCAGTTCCCGACAGGACTACAATGAGCAGTTCTTC.

The chain combines TRBV6-5 with TRBJ2-5, with 12 bases matching TRBD2. Germline lookup yields CDR1 MNHEY and CDR2 SVGAGI. The CDR3 is made up of 14 amino acids. The ends lost 7 bases at V and 5 bases at J; junction bases unmatched: 5. In nucleotides, the CDR3 is TGTGCCAGCATTAGACTAGCGGGGGAGGAGACCCAGTACTTC. This translates into CASIRLAGEETQYF.

The chain employs TRBV5-1 and TRBJ1-4; possible D gene TRBD1, 5 bases. V gave up 0 bases and J gave up 4 bases, with 10 bases separating them. Germline values: CDR1 SGHRS, CDR2 YFSETQ. This CDR3 region has 15 residues. The CDR3 coding sequence is TGCGCCAGCAGCTTGGAAGGCAGGGTTAATGAAAAACTGTTTTTT. Encoded protein: CASSLEGRVNEKLFF. The whole variable domain, remainder taken from reference TRBV5-1 and TRBJ1-4, is KAGVTQTPRYLIKTRGQQVTLSCSPISGHRSVSWYQQTPGQGLQFLFEYFSETQRNKGNFPGRFSGRQFSNSRSEMNVSTLELGDSALYLCASSLEGRVNEKLFFGSGTQLSVL.

The chain couples TRBV6-5 to TRBJ1-1; tentatively, D is TRBD1 (6 bases). The V and J ends lost 0 bases and 0 bases respectively, with 11 bases between them. This CDR3 is 16 amino acids long. Germline V lookup: CDR1 MNHEY, CDR2 SVGAGI. Here the CDR3 DNA reads TGTGCCAGCAGTTACTCGAGGACAGTTTTGAACACTGAAGCTTTCTTT. Encoded protein: CASSYSRTVLNTEAFF.

The V gene is TRBV19, the J gene TRBJ1-6; TRBD1 matches 8 bases. CDR3 size: 14 residues. CDR1 and CDR2 from the germline V gene are LNHDA and SQIVND (reference sequence). V lost 5 bases to trimming and J lost 10 bases; unmatched junction nucleotides: 7. The CDR3 protein is CASSLGQGRSPLHF. The CDR3 nucleotides are TGTGCCAGTAGTTTAGGACAGGGCCGGTCACCCCTCCACTTT.

The rearrangement uses TRBV6-5 and TRBJ2-1, with D perhaps matching TRBD2 (5 bases). This CDR3 comprises 13 residues. The germline V gene has CDR1 MNHEY and CDR2 SVGAGI. V lost 4 bases to trimming and J lost 9 bases, with 13 bases between them. The CDR3 sequence is CASSFGDAPEQFF. In nucleotides, the CDR3 is TGTGCCAGCAGTTTCGGGGATGCTCCTGAGCAGTTCTTC.

The CDR3 loop is CASRGQGQGQPQHF. The CDR3 region has the DNA TGTGCCAGCAGAGGACAGGGGCAGGGTCAGCCCCAGCATTTT. V and J are TRBV6-5 and TRBJ1-5, with 9 bases lining up with TRBD1. This CDR3 contains 14 residues. CDR1 is MNHEY, CDR2 SVGAGI, per germline. V dropped 6 bases and J dropped 6; count of bases not matched to a gene: 6.

The chain is built from TRBV7-9 and TRBJ1-4; D is unresolved. The length of the CDR3 is 15 residues. Germline lookup yields CDR1 SEHNR and CDR2 FQNEAQ (reference sequence). Trimming left V 1 base short and J 5 bases short, with 11 bases between. The CDR3 DNA reads as TGTGCCAGCAGCTTAGTTCTGGCAGAAAATGAAAAACTGTTTTTT. Translation gives CASSLVLAENEKLFF. The variable domain in full, with the rest retrieved from reference TRBV7-9 and TRBJ1-4, is DTGVSQNPRHKITKRGQNVTFRCDPISEHNRLYWYRQTLGQGPEFLTYFQNEAQLEKSRLLSDRFSAERPKGSFSTLEIQRTEQGDSAMYLCASSLVLAENEKLFFGSGTQLSVL.

The chain is built from TRBV28 and TRBJ2-1, with D maybe TRBD1 (5 bases). In germline, CDR1 is MDHEN, CDR2 SYDVKM. Trimming pared 6 bases from V and 6 bases from J, leaving 18 bases between. There are 15 residues in the CDR3. The CDR3 DNA is TGTGCCAGCAGATCCCTCAGGGCCCTTTCCAATGAGCAGTTCTTC. It is translated as CASRSLRALSNEQFF.

The sample holds one count of this clone. The rearrangement links TRBV10-1 to TRBJ2-4, with D possibly TRBD1 on 6 matching bases. CDR1 is WNHNN, CDR2 SYGVQD, per germline (reference sequence). Trimming removed 8 bases at V and 3 bases at J, with 14 bases between. This CDR3 region has 14 residues. This CDR3 reads CASGGRVGKNIQYF. The CDR3 region has the DNA TGCGCCAGCGGGGGCAGGGTGGGCAAAAACATTCAGTACTTC.

This sequence joins TRBV27 and TRBJ1-2; TRBD1 matches at 7 bases. The length of the CDR3 is 14 residues. CDR1 and CDR2 (germline): MNHEY, SMNVEV (reference sequence). Losses at the gene ends were 3 bases for V and 5 bases for J; bases not matched to a gene: 6. The CDR3 DNA is TGTGCCAGCAGTTTTGGAGACAGGGATTATGGCTACACCTTC. Translated, it gives CASSFGDRDYGYTF.

J is TRBJ1-5 and V is TRBV5-8; no clear D gene. The CDR3 is made up of 14 amino acids. Trimming left V 2 bases short and J 0 bases short, with 6 bases between. Per the germline V gene, CDR1 is SGHTS and CDR2 is YDEGEE. The DNA of the CDR3 is TGTGCCAGCAGCTTACTGTATAGCAATCAGCCCCAGCATTTT. It is translated as CASSLLYSNQPQHF.